These 32 T cell receptor beta chains were sequenced from one sample in a study of cytomegalovirus exposure and HLA in healthy donors. PCR primers comprised 60 Vbeta and 13 Jbeta primers. Some clones are missing from TCRdb's copy, which holds only in-frame ones; the method was immunoSEQ multiplex PCR. The data show around 190,000 clones, about 88% seen once. The specimen was PBMCs. Receptors were obtained from a woman in her 30s in good health and CMV-seronegative.

J is TRBJ1-1 and V is TRBV6-1; 7 bases are a match to TRBD1. This CDR3 comprises 16 residues. Germline-derived CDR1 and CDR2 are MNHNS and SASEGT. V shed 1 base and J 8 bases; nucleotides not matched to a gene: 13. CDR3 loop: CASSEGGDSTVPEAFF. The CDR3 DNA sequence: TGTGCCAGCAGTGAAGGGGGGGACAGCACCGTACCCGAAGCTTTCTTT.

The chain carries TRBV4-1 and TRBJ2-2; TRBD1 is a possible D gene (5 bases). This CDR3 has 14 amino acids. The germline CDR1 and CDR2 sequences are MGHRA and YSYEKL. V dropped 3 bases and J dropped 6 bases, with 11 bases sitting between them. DNA for the CDR3: TGCGCCAGCAGCCACCCGACAGAAGCCGGGGAGCTGTTTTTT. Its translation is CASSHPTEAGELFF.

In this sample, this clone turned up a few times. This sequence joins TRBV5-5 and TRBJ2-7; the match to TRBD2 covers 8 bases. CDR1 and CDR2 from the germline V gene are SGHKS and YYEKEE (reference sequence). This CDR3 has 16 amino acids. J lost 3 bases, V lost 4 bases, and 12 bases had no gene match. The CDR3 region has the DNA TGTGCCAGCAGCCCGCAAGCGGGGGCCACCTACTACGAGCAGTACTTC. Protein product: CASSPQAGATYYEQYF.

This clone has just one count. The rearrangement uses TRBV6-1 and TRBJ2-7, with 9 bases that match TRBD1. V was clipped by 6 bases and J by 3 bases; unmatched bases: 9. Germline CDR1 reads MNHNS; CDR2 reads SASEGT. The CDR3 consists of 15 residues. The DNA of the CDR3 is TGTGCCAGCAGGTTTCCGGGACAGGGTATCTACGAGCAGTACTTC. It translates to CASRFPGQGIYEQYF.

The J gene is TRBJ1-2, the V gene TRBV5-1; TRBD1 might be the D (6 bases). Germline values: CDR1 SGHRS, CDR2 YFSETQ. The CDR3 has 15 amino acids. Trimming removed 0 bases from V and 7 bases from J, with 16 bases in between. The CDR3 loop is CASSLDPGAGAGYTF. The CDR3 nucleotides read TGCGCCAGCAGCTTGGACCCGGGGGCGGGGGCTGGCTACACCTTC.

The chain joins TRBV7-3 to TRBJ2-1; 9 bases fit TRBD2. The CDR3 has 14 residues. V gave up 2 bases and J gave up 7 bases; unmatched junction bases: 3. In germline, CDR1 is SGHTA, CDR2 FQGTGA. The CDR3: CASSLAGGPNEQFF. The DNA for the CDR3 is TGTGCCAGCAGCTTAGCGGGAGGGCCAAATGAGCAGTTCTTC.

The chain carries TRBV5-4 and TRBJ1-3, with D tentatively TRBD1 (5 bases). Germline V gene lookup returns CDR1 SGHNT and CDR2 YYREEE (reference sequence). Trimming stripped 0 bases from V and 3 bases from J, with 7 bases between. CDR3 length: 14 residues. The CDR3, as DNA: TGTGCCAGCAGCTTGGGGGGGGGTGGAAACACCATATATTTT. It encodes CASSLGGGGNTIYF.

The chain employs TRBV4-1 and TRBJ2-2; 8 bases line up with TRBD2. Germline loops: CDR1 MGHRA, CDR2 YSYEKL. V shed 2 bases and J 1 base; nucleotides not matched to a gene: 6. The length of the CDR3 is 17 residues. CDR3 bases: TGCGCCAGCAGCCAAAGGGGGGGACTAGTGAACACCGGGGAGCTGTTTTTT. Translation: CASSQRGGLVNTGELFF.

In its sample, this clone was seen a few times. The V and J genes are TRBV28 and TRBJ2-7, with D possibly TRBD2 on 6 matching bases. V was shortened by 1 base and J by 12 bases, with 13 bases between the two germline ends. Germline V lookup: CDR1 MDHEN, CDR2 SYDVKM. The CDR3 runs to 12 residues. The CDR3 DNA is TGTGCCAGCAGTTTATACGGGGGTAGGAGGTACTTC. Amino acids: CASSLYGGRRYF.

The rearrangement joins TRBV5-4 to TRBJ2-7; D gene ambiguous. Trimming took off 1 base at V and 1 base at J, with 9 bases between the two ends. This CDR3 spans 14 amino acids. Germline CDR1 and CDR2: SGHNT and YYREEE (reference sequence). The CDR3: CASSLSAGSYEQYF. CDR3 DNA sequence: TGTGCCAGCAGCTTGTCGGCAGGTTCCTACGAGCAGTACTTC.

The V call is TRBV7-8, the J call TRBJ1-4, with TRBD1 matching 9 bases. The CDR3 loop spans 15 amino acids. The V and J ends lost 5 bases and 6 bases, in that order; junction bases with no gene match: 7. From germline, CDR1 is SGHVS and CDR2 FQNEAQ. In DNA, the CDR3 is TGTGCCAGCAGCCCTACAGGGGGCGGGGATGAAAAACTGTTTTTT. As protein: CASSPTGGGDEKLFF.

The rearrangement uses TRBV5-1 and TRBJ2-1, with TRBD2 identical over 15 bases. The CDR3 is 14 residues long. CDR1 and CDR2 (germline): SGHRS, YFSETQ. V shed 4 bases, J shed 10 bases, and the junction held 3 bases outside the gene matches. This CDR3 is CASSTGLAGGEQFF. As DNA, the CDR3 is TGCGCCAGCAGCACGGGACTAGCGGGAGGCGAGCAGTTCTTC. Based on the CDR3 plus reference TRBV5-1 and TRBJ2-1, the full variable domain is KAGVTQTPRYLIKTRGQQVTLSCSPISGHRSVSWYQQTPGQGLQFLFEYFSETQRNKGNFPGRFSGRQFSNSRSEMNVSTLELGDSALYLCASSTGLAGGEQFFGPGTRLTVL.

The chain couples TRBV2 to TRBJ2-5; a possible D gene is TRBD1 (5 bases). Germline CDR1 reads SNHLY; CDR2 reads FYNNEI. This CDR3 comprises 15 residues. The V and J ends lost 3 bases and 4 bases respectively, with 15 bases between them. The CDR3 spells CASSDQGTFRETQYF. Written as DNA, the CDR3 is TGTGCCAGCAGTGACCAGGGTACGTTTCGAGAGACCCAGTACTTC.

The V call is TRBV7-2, the J call TRBJ2-1; TRBD1 is a possible D gene (5 bases). This CDR3 is built from 17 residues. Trimming removed 4 bases at V and 4 bases at J, with 20 bases between. Germline CDR1 is SGHTA and CDR2 is FQGNSA. The CDR3 loop is CASSSGYRSEFYNEQFF. The CDR3, as DNA: TGTGCCAGCAGCTCTGGATACAGGTCAGAGTTTTACAATGAGCAGTTCTTC.

V is TRBV7-2 and J is TRBJ1-2; the D gene is possibly TRBD1 (6 bases). There are 13 residues in the CDR3. Trimming cost V 1 base and J 7 bases, with 10 bases left between them. Germline V gene sequence: CDR1 SGHTA, CDR2 FQGNSA. CDR3 region: CASSLGGGPGYTF. CDR3 sequence (DNA): TGTGCCAGCAGCTTAGGGGGGGGGCCTGGCTACACCTTC.

This sequence joins TRBV6-1 and TRBJ1-2, with D tentatively TRBD1 (5 bases). CDR1 MNHNS and CDR2 SASEGT come from the germline V gene. This CDR3 has 14 residues. The V end lost 2 bases, the J end lost 3 bases, and 10 bases lay between the germline ends. The CDR3 sequence: CASSEWGGDYGYTF. DNA of the CDR3: TGTGCCAGCAGTGAATGGGGCGGAGACTATGGCTACACCTTC.

The count of this clone is one. The chain combines TRBV13 with TRBJ1-2; TRBD1 matches 7 bases. Germline loops: CDR1 PRHDT, CDR2 FYEKMQ (reference sequence). V lost 5 bases to trimming and J lost 6 bases; unmatched junction nucleotides: 9. This CDR3 has 14 residues. The CDR3 sequence is CASSPRTGSDGYTF. The CDR3 DNA follows: TGTGCCAGCAGCCCAAGGACAGGATCGGATGGCTACACCTTC.

The chain couples TRBV28 to TRBJ2-1, with D maybe TRBD2 (6 bases). The CDR3 length is 14 residues. Trimming took off 2 bases at V and 7 bases at J, with 12 bases between the two ends. Germline V gene sequence: CDR1 MDHEN, CDR2 SYDVKM. In DNA form, the CDR3 reads TGTGCCAGCAGTTTACCCGGAGGGGTGAATGAGCAGTTCTTC. The encoded protein is CASSLPGGVNEQFF.

The chain uses TRBV18 and TRBJ2-5; no clear D. This CDR3 comprises 13 residues. Trimming shortened V by 5 bases and J by 5 bases, and 12 bases separated the two germline ends. Per the germline V gene, CDR1 is KGHSH and CDR2 is LQKENI. Here the CDR3 DNA reads TGTGCCAGCTCAACCCATGCCGGGGAGACCCAGTACTTC. Amino acids: CASSTHAGETQYF.

The chain links TRBV7-3 to TRBJ2-1, with 7 positions matching TRBD1. V dropped 2 bases and J dropped 1; count of bases not matched to a gene: 5. The length of the CDR3 is 16 residues. CDR1 and CDR2 (germline): SGHTA, FQGTGA. The CDR3 DNA follows: TGTGCCAGCAGCTTACGACAGGGCCTTTCCTACAATGAGCAGTTCTTC. The encoded protein is CASSLRQGLSYNEQFF.

The chain links TRBV29-1 to TRBJ2-7, with D hard to call. CDR3 length equals 12 residues. Trimming took off 1 base at V and 3 bases at J, with 7 bases between the two ends. Germline V gives CDR1 SQVTM, CDR2 ANQGSEA. The CDR3 DNA follows: TGCAGCGTTGAAGTTGGCAGCTACGAGCAGTACTTC. It specifies CSVEVGSYEQYF.

CDR3 loop: CASSQNPWVGAGELFF. The CDR3 DNA reads TGTGCCAGCAGCCAAAATCCCTGGGTTGGAGCCGGGGAGCTGTTTTTT. The rearrangement uses TRBV14 and TRBJ2-2; D gene uncertain. The V gene's germline CDR1 is SGHDN and CDR2 FVKESK. Trimming pared 2 bases from V and 6 bases from J, leaving 16 bases between. CDR3 length: 16 residues.

The rearrangement links TRBV2 to TRBJ2-5; D possibly corresponds to TRBD1 (7 bases). The CDR3 spans 13 residues. Looked up from germline, CDR1 is SNHLY and CDR2 is FYNNEI. Trimming stripped 7 bases from V and 4 bases from J, with 13 bases between. The CDR3 nucleotides read TGTGCCAGCACGCGGCAGGGGGGAGAGACCCAGTACTTC. Its translation is CASTRQGGETQYF.

The chain joins TRBV15 to TRBJ2-5; a possible D gene is TRBD2 (5 bases). Trimming cost V 10 bases and J 7 bases, with 16 bases left between them. The length of the CDR3 is 12 residues. The V gene's germline CDR1 is LNHNV and CDR2 YYDKDF (reference sequence). CDR3 loop: CAIKARETTQYF. CDR3 bases: TGTGCCATCAAGGCAAGGGAGACGACCCAGTACTTC.

The gene calls are TRBV19 and TRBJ2-1; 10 bases are a match to TRBD2. The CDR3 spans 16 residues. Germline V gene sequence: CDR1 LNHDA, CDR2 SQIVND (reference sequence). J gave up 8 bases and V 2 bases, and 9 bases lay outside the gene matches. The CDR3 DNA reads TGTGCCAGTAGTATACTAGCTAGCGGGGGTTTTTATGAGCAGTTCTTC. This codes for CASSILASGGFYEQFF.

V gene TRBV29-1 combines with J gene TRBJ2-7; maybe TRBD1 (5 bases). Looked up from germline, CDR1 is SQVTM and CDR2 is ANQGSEA. Trimming removed 5 bases at V and 3 bases at J, with 11 bases between. There are 12 residues in the CDR3. CDR3 residues: CSVSQGLYEQYF. CDR3 DNA: TGCAGCGTTTCTCAGGGCCTCTACGAGCAGTACTTC.

This clone was found a few times. The chain recombines TRBV6-1 with TRBJ1-1; D is perhaps TRBD1 (6 bases). This CDR3 region has 13 residues. V lost 8 bases to trimming and J lost 5 bases, with 15 bases between them. Germline V gene sequence: CDR1 MNHNS, CDR2 SASEGT. The chain's CDR3 is CASLRGGGTEAFF. CDR3 nucleotide sequence: TGTGCCAGCCTGCGGGGGGGCGGAACTGAAGCTTTCTTT.

The J gene is TRBJ1-2, the V gene TRBV5-6; D might be TRBD1 (5 bases). The germline V gene has CDR1 SGHDT and CDR2 YYEEEE. Between the trimmed V and J ends, which lost 7 bases and 4 bases, there was a span of 17 bases. This CDR3 is built from 14 residues. CDR3 amino acids: CASRLHGGGYGYTF. Written as DNA, the CDR3 is TGTGCCAGCCGACTGCACGGGGGGGGCTATGGCTACACCTTC.

Turning to this clone: At the DNA level, this CDR3 is encoded by other sequences in the same sample as well. V gene TRBV5-1 combines with J gene TRBJ2-7; perhaps TRBD2 as D (5 bases). V was trimmed by 0 bases and J by 4 bases, leaving 8 bases between them. The CDR3 runs to 13 residues. Germline CDR1 SGHRS, CDR2 YFSETQ. As DNA, the CDR3 is TGCGCCAGCAGCTTGGCCGGGGTTTACGAGCAGTACTTC. It codes for CASSLAGVYEQYF.

The chain has TRBV28 and TRBJ1-1, with D hard to call. This CDR3 is built from 12 residues. In germline, CDR1 is MDHEN, CDR2 SYDVKM. V lost 10 bases and J 10 bases, leaving 19 bases between the germline ends. CDR3: CATLSGARGAFF. CDR3 nucleotides: TGTGCCACTCTCTCGGGTGCCCGGGGAGCTTTCTTT.

This clone was counted a few times. This rearrangement joins TRBV4-2 to TRBJ1-2; D is ambiguous. The CDR3 is 13 residues long. Germline CDR1 is LGHNA and CDR2 is YNFKEQ. V was pared by 0 bases and J by 6 bases, with 8 bases between. The CDR3 region is CASSQDRRDGYTF. CDR3 nucleotide sequence: TGTGCCAGCAGCCAAGATAGGAGGGATGGCTACACCTTC.

The chain uses TRBV5-1 and TRBJ2-5; D not resolved. This CDR3 has 15 residues. Germline V CDR1 and CDR2: SGHRS, YFSETQ. The V gene lost 0 bases and the J gene lost 0 bases, with 9 bases spanning the gap. CDR3 in DNA: TGCGCCAGCAGCTTGGCCCCCCAGTACCAAGAGACCCAGTACTTC. Its translation: CASSLAPQYQETQYF. Complete variable domain (other parts from reference TRBV5-1 and TRBJ2-5): KAGVTQTPRYLIKTRGQQVTLSCSPISGHRSVSWYQQTPGQGLQFLFEYFSETQRNKGNFPGRFSGRQFSNSRSEMNVSTLELGDSALYLCASSLAPQYQETQYFGPGTRLLVL.